The source of this T cell receptor beta chain is a study of cytomegalovirus exposure and HLA in healthy donors. Study-level information: The study's early data release held some 85 million unique TCRs from HLA-typed donors. Study-wide points: It was in a later analysis that TCR association rates were seen to vary by HLA locus, highest for DRB1 and lowest for HLA-C.

CDR3 length equals 15 residues. Looked up from germline, CDR1 is MDHEN and CDR2 is SYDVKM. Use of 60 Vbeta and 13 Jbeta primers characterized the PCR. Libraries were prepared by immunoSEQ multiplex PCR; TCRdb keeps only in-frame clonotypes and omits some of them. The sample lists roughly 120,000 clones; about 80% were seen once. Worth noting for this clone: The antigen remains undetermined.

This chain joins TRBV28 and TRBJ1-6; 7 nucleotides align to TRBD1. This clonotype originated in a man aged 18 to 30 in good health and CMV-seronegative. Sequenced material: PBMCs. CDR3 sequence: CGALIGRQGDSPLHF. The CDR3, as DNA: TGTGGCGCGCTCATAGGGAGACAGGGCGATTCACCCCTCCACTTT.